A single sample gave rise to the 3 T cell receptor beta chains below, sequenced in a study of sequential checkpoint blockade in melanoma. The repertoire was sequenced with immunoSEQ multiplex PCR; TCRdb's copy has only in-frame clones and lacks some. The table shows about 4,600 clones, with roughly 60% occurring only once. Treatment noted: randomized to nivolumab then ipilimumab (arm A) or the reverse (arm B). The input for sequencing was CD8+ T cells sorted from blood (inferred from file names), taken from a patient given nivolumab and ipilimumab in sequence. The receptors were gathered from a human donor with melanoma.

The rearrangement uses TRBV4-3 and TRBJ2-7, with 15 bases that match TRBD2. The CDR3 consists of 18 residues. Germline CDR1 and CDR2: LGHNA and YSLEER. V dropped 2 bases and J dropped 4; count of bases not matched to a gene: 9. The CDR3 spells CASSQKPGLAGGRYEQYF. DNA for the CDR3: TGCGCCAGCAGCCAAAAGCCGGGACTAGCGGGAGGCCGATACGAGCAGTACTTC.

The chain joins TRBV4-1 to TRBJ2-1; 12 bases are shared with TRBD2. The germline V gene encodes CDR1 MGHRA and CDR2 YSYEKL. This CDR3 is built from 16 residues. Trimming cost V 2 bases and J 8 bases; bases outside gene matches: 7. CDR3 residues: CASSQRLAGEGHEQFF. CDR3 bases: TGCGCCAGCAGCCAAAGACTAGCGGGGGAGGGGCATGAGCAGTTCTTC.

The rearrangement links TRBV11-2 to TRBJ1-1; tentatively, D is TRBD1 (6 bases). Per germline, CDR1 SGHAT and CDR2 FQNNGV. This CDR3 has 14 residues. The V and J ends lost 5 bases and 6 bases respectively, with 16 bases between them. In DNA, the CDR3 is TGTGCCAGCAGCCCCAGGGGTGGTAGCGCTGAAGCTTTCTTT. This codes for CASSPRGGSAEAFF.